The 30 T cell receptor beta chains below all came from one sample that was sequenced in a study of cytomegalovirus exposure and HLA in healthy donors. The PCR was carried out with 60 Vbeta primers and 13 Jbeta primers. TCRdb's table, derived via immunoSEQ multiplex PCR, lists solely in-frame clones and lacks some. The sample comprises about 200,000 clones, around 85% of which are singletons, and over 2% rests with the top ten. Input material: PBMCs. The origin of the receptors is a woman aged 45-65 years in good health and CMV-seronegative.

This clone came up a few times. The rearrangement links TRBV28 to TRBJ1-1; 7 positions agree with TRBD1. Trimming removed 2 bases from V and 4 bases from J; junction bases left unmatched: 1. Germline V gene data show CDR1 as MDHEN and CDR2 as SYDVKM. The CDR3 extends over 13 amino acids. The CDR3 protein is CASSLDRVTEAFF. CDR3 in DNA: TGTGCCAGCAGTTTAGACAGGGTCACTGAAGCTTTCTTT.

The J gene is TRBJ1-1, the V gene TRBV29-1, with unresolved D. V lost 7 bases and J lost 8, with 20 bases in between. The CDR3 totals 13 residues. CDR1 and CDR2 from the germline V gene are SQVTM and ANQGSEA. The CDR3 loop is CSGQESGKGEAFF. CDR3 in DNA: TGCAGCGGGCAAGAGTCGGGAAAAGGCGAAGCTTTCTTT.

This clone was seen a single time. The rearrangement joins TRBV6-5 to TRBJ2-7, with 9 bases identical to TRBD2. CDR3 length: 15 residues. Losses at the gene ends were 6 bases for V and 0 bases for J; bases not matched to a gene: 6. Germline assignment: CDR1 MNHEY and CDR2 SVGAGI. CDR3 residues: CASRAKTSGSYEQYF. Written as DNA, the CDR3 is TGTGCCAGCAGAGCTAAGACTAGCGGCTCCTACGAGCAGTACTTC.

This clone has ten or more counts. The rearrangement uses TRBV4-1 and TRBJ1-1; TRBD1 matches at 9 bases. V was clipped by 0 bases and J by 5 bases; unmatched bases: 4. The CDR3 sequence is 15 residues long. The germline CDR1 and CDR2 sequences are MGHRA and YSYEKL. As DNA, the CDR3 is TGCGCCAGCAGCCAAGATGGGACAGGGACGACTGAAGCTTTCTTT. It encodes CASSQDGTGTTEAFF.

This clone came up once. The chain couples TRBV7-2 to TRBJ2-1, with TRBD2 matching over 8 bases. This CDR3 has 15 amino acids. V shed 5 bases, J shed 3 bases, and the junction held 6 bases outside the gene matches. Looked up from germline, CDR1 is SGHTA and CDR2 is FQGNSA. The CDR3 region is CASSQASGYYNEQFF. The CDR3 bases are TGTGCCAGCAGCCAGGCTAGCGGGTACTACAATGAGCAGTTCTTC.

The chain links TRBV2 to TRBJ2-6, with a possible D match to TRBD2 (5 bases). The germline gives CDR1 SNHLY, CDR2 FYNNEI. V lost 9 bases and J lost 3, with 15 bases in between. This CDR3 contains 15 residues. The CDR3 DNA reads TGTGCCAGTGGGAGTAATTTAAGTGGGGCCAACGTCCTGACTTTC. Translating it yields CASGSNLSGANVLTF.

V gene TRBV5-1 combines with J gene TRBJ2-1; 11 bases fit TRBD1. V trimming: 4 bases; J trimming: 7 bases; junction bases outside the gene matches: 10. CDR1 and CDR2 from the germline V gene are SGHRS and YFSETQ. The CDR3 length is 16 residues. CDR3 coding DNA: TGCGCCAGCAGCGGCTTGGGACAGGGGGGGTGGAATGAGCAGTTCTTC. Translating it yields CASSGLGQGGWNEQFF.

The chain recombines TRBV27 with TRBJ2-5, with D maybe TRBD1 (6 bases). Germline loops: CDR1 MNHEY, CDR2 SMNVEV (reference sequence). The CDR3 totals 14 residues. V was trimmed by 6 bases and J by 3 bases, leaving 14 bases between them. The CDR3 DNA reads as TGTGCCAGCAGACCGCTTAGGGGGAAAGAGACCCAGTACTTC. It yields the protein CASRPLRGKETQYF.

The chain uses TRBV7-2 and TRBJ1-5; D possibly corresponds to TRBD1 (6 bases). The CDR3 is made up of 15 amino acids. Trimming pared 1 base from V and 3 bases from J, leaving 10 bases between. Per the germline V gene, CDR1 is SGHTA and CDR2 is FQGNSA. CDR3 in DNA: TGTGCCAGCAGCTTAGGGGACACCGACAATCAGCCCCAGCATTTT. This encodes CASSLGDTDNQPQHF. The variable domain in full, completed from reference TRBV7-2 and TRBJ1-5, reads GAGVSQSPSNKVTEKGKDVELRCDPISGHTALYWYRQSLGQGLEFLIYFQGNSAPDKSGLPSDRFSAERTGGSVSTLTIQRTQQEDSAVYLCASSLGDTDNQPQHFGDGTRLSIL.

The chain carries TRBV5-4 and TRBJ1-4; D gene unclear. This CDR3 has 13 amino acids. In germline, CDR1 is SGHNT, CDR2 YYREEE (reference sequence). V was trimmed by 4 bases and J by 2 bases, leaving 6 bases between them. CDR3 amino acids: CASSLSTNEKLFF. DNA of the CDR3: TGTGCCAGCAGCCTGAGTACTAATGAAAAACTGTTTTTT.

V and J are TRBV7-2 and TRBJ2-7; TRBD2 agrees at 9 bases. Germline V CDR1 and CDR2: SGHTA, FQGNSA. CDR3 length: 16 amino acids. The V gene end was trimmed by 0 bases and the J gene end by 2 bases; junction bases not matched to a gene: 5. CDR3 loop: CASSLAASGATYEQYF. The CDR3, as DNA: TGTGCCAGCAGCTTAGCGGCTAGCGGGGCAACCTACGAGCAGTACTTC.

The chain is built from TRBV2 and TRBJ1-5; D is uncertain. This CDR3 region has 13 residues. Germline assignment: CDR1 SNHLY and CDR2 FYNNEI. Trimming pared 7 bases from V and 3 bases from J, leaving 10 bases between. CDR3 nucleotide sequence: TGTGCCAGCACGTCTGAACTCAATCAGCCCCAGCATTTT. It is translated as CASTSELNQPQHF.

The chain is built from TRBV5-1 and TRBJ2-7, with 7 bases lining up with TRBD2. The CDR3 loop spans 15 amino acids. Germline V CDR1 and CDR2: SGHRS, YFSETQ. The ends lost 0 bases at V and 6 bases at J; junction bases unmatched: 9. The CDR3 DNA sequence: TGCGCCAGCAGCTTGGGCGGGAGCGACTTCAGCGAGCAGTACTTC. Amino acid sequence: CASSLGGSDFSEQYF.

The count of this clone is one. DNA for the CDR3: TGTGCCAGCAGTGAGCGGGAGTGGGAGACCCAGTACTTC. As protein: CASSEREWETQYF. The chain has TRBV6-1 and TRBJ2-5; 7 positions match TRBD2. V lost 3 bases to trimming and J lost 5 bases; unmatched junction nucleotides: 3. Germline assignment: CDR1 MNHNS and CDR2 SASEGT. CDR3 length equals 13 residues.

This clone has more than one count but fewer than ten. This chain links TRBV29-1 with TRBJ2-6, with D unclear. The ends were cut back, 1 base at V and 0 bases at J, with 13 bases in the middle. CDR3 size: 17 residues. Germline CDR1 is SQVTM and CDR2 is ANQGSEA. The CDR3 is CSVEGGLGSSGANVLTF. DNA for the CDR3: TGCAGCGTTGAAGGAGGATTGGGTAGCTCTGGGGCCAACGTCCTGACTTTC.

V is TRBV7-9 and J is TRBJ2-3; 7 bases match TRBD2. Trimming took 5 bases from V and 0 from J; bases not matched to a gene: 2. Per germline, CDR1 SEHNR and CDR2 FQNEAQ (reference sequence). There are 14 residues in the CDR3. The CDR3 sequence: CASSRSGSTDTQYF. In nucleotides, the CDR3 is TGTGCCAGCAGCCGTAGCGGGAGCACAGATACGCAGTATTTT.

This chain links TRBV10-3 with TRBJ2-1, with D possibly matching TRBD2 (6 bases). Trimming pared 0 bases from V and 8 bases from J, leaving 14 bases between. The germline CDR1 and CDR2 sequences are ENHRY and SYGVKD. The CDR3 spans 15 residues. The CDR3 bases are TGTGCCATCAGTGAGTCCCCGCGACGCGGGGATGAGCAGTTCTTC. This sequence encodes CAISESPRRGDEQFF.

V gene TRBV6-1 combines with J gene TRBJ2-1; a weak D match, TRBD2 (6 bases). Between the trimmed V and J ends, which lost 3 bases and 4 bases, there was a span of 16 bases. CDR3 length: 16 amino acids. CDR1 and CDR2 from the germline V gene are MNHNS and SASEGT. This chain's CDR3 is CASSDDGGTKYNEQFF. CDR3 sequence (DNA): TGTGCCAGCAGTGATGACGGCGGGACCAAATACAATGAGCAGTTCTTC.

This clone was seen only a few times. This chain uses TRBV14 with TRBJ1-1, with D perhaps matching TRBD1 (6 bases). This CDR3 has 12 residues. Trimming cost V 2 bases and J 13 bases, with 14 bases left between them. Germline CDR1 is SGHDN and CDR2 is FVKESK. CDR3 region: CASSQWRGDNFF. Written as DNA, the CDR3 is TGTGCCAGCAGCCAATGGAGAGGGGACAATTTCTTT.

A few counts support this clone. V and J are TRBV11-2 and TRBJ2-6, with D hard to call. The CDR3 covers 16 residues. Per germline, CDR1 SGHAT and CDR2 FQNNGV. Trimming stripped 0 bases from V and 0 bases from J, with 6 bases between. The CDR3 loop reads CASSLDASSGANVLTF. The CDR3, as DNA: TGTGCCAGCAGCTTAGACGCGAGCTCTGGGGCCAACGTCCTGACTTTC. The whole variable domain, remainder taken from reference TRBV11-2 and TRBJ2-6, is EAGVAQSPRYKIIEKRQSVAFWCNPISGHATLYWYQQILGQGPKLLIQFQNNGVVDDSQLPKDRFSAERLKGVDSTLKIQPAKLEDSAVYLCASSLDASSGANVLTFGAGSRLTVL.

The J gene is TRBJ2-2, the V gene TRBV5-4; 8 bases map to TRBD2. This CDR3 has 15 residues. The germline V gene encodes CDR1 SGHNT and CDR2 YYREEE (reference sequence). J was trimmed by 3 bases and V by 4 bases; bases with no gene match: 5. CDR3 in DNA: TGTGCCAGCAGCGTTACTAGCGGCCACACCGGGGAGCTGTTTTTT. The encoded protein is CASSVTSGHTGELFF.

The chain uses TRBV7-3 and TRBJ2-7; TRBD1 matches 7 bases. The CDR3 covers 15 residues. The J segment lost 3 bases and the V segment lost 2 bases, leaving 7 bases of the junction unmatched. Germline CDR1 reads SGHTA; CDR2 reads FQGTGA. In nucleotides, the CDR3 is TGTGCCAGCAGCTTATATGGATCAGGGGGCTACGAGCAGTACTTC. Its protein is CASSLYGSGGYEQYF.

With respect to this clone: Compared with germline, one end of the junction differs, possibly owing to a read error. The CDR3 protein is CATSQDSFFNQPQHF. The CDR3 DNA is TGTGCCACTAGTCAGGACAGCTTCTTCAATCAGCCCCAGCATTTT. V and J are TRBV19 and TRBJ1-5, with a tentative D call TRBD1 (6 bases). The CDR3 sequence is 15 residues long. Germline V CDR1 and CDR2: LNHDA, SQIVND (reference sequence). Full variable domain (outside the CDR3, taken from reference TRBV19 and TRBJ1-5): DGGITQSPKYLFRKEGQNVTLSCEQNLNHDAMYWYRQDPGQGLRLIYYSQIVNDFQKGDIAEGYSVSREKKESFPLTVTSAQKNPTAFYLCATSQDSFFNQPQHFGDGTRLSIL.

The rearrangement uses TRBV28 and TRBJ2-3; TRBD2 aligns across 11 bases. CDR3 length: 16 amino acids. With 4 bases clipped from V and 2 bases from J, the junction kept 5 bases outside the gene matches. CDR1 is MDHEN and CDR2 is SYDVKM in the germline V gene. CDR3 in DNA: TGTGCCAGCAGTTCTCTGACTAGCGGGATCACAGATACGCAGTATTTT. Its protein product is CASSSLTSGITDTQYF.

The V gene is TRBV27, the J gene TRBJ1-1; D might be TRBD1 (6 bases). The CDR3 covers 14 residues. Germline V gene sequence: CDR1 MNHEY, CDR2 SMNVEV (reference sequence). The V end was cut by 7 bases, the J end by 3 bases, with 15 bases between. The CDR3, as DNA: TGTGCCAGCACCCGACAGGCACGGGACACTGAAGCTTTCTTT. This codes for CASTRQARDTEAFF.

The chain links TRBV7-2 to TRBJ2-1; 10 nucleotides match TRBD2. J gave up 6 bases and V 3 bases, and 11 bases lay outside the gene matches. CDR1 SGHTA and CDR2 FQGNSA come from the germline V gene. CDR3 length: 17 residues. CDR3 nucleotides: TGTGCCAGCAGCTTCCGGCCCGGGACTAGCGCAACCAATGAGCAGTTCTTC. As protein: CASSFRPGTSATNEQFF.

The V and J genes are TRBV19 and TRBJ2-7; 9 nucleotides line up with TRBD2. The germline V gene has CDR1 LNHDA and CDR2 SQIVND (reference sequence). Losses at the gene ends were 5 bases for V and 6 bases for J; bases not matched to a gene: 14. The CDR3 has 16 amino acids. CDR3 protein: CASSSTAGGRLGEQYF. Written as DNA, the CDR3 is TGTGCCAGTAGTTCGACAGCGGGAGGCCGCCTCGGCGAGCAGTACTTC.

The chain combines TRBV7-9 with TRBJ2-1; 9 nucleotides line up with TRBD1. Germline trimming cut 0 bases from V and 5 bases from J; bases unmatched to any gene: 8. The V gene's germline CDR1 is SEHNR and CDR2 FQNEAQ (reference sequence). The CDR3 spans 17 residues. DNA of the CDR3: TGTGCCAGCAGCTTAGCGGCCACAGGGGGCGTCGACAATGAGCAGTTCTTC. This sequence encodes CASSLAATGGVDNEQFF.

This clone was found a few times. The V gene is TRBV18, the J gene TRBJ1-1, with 9 bases identical to TRBD1. The CDR3 is 14 amino acids. Germline V CDR1 and CDR2: KGHSH, LQKENI. Trimming removed 4 bases from V and 2 bases from J; junction bases left unmatched: 2. DNA of the CDR3: TGTGCCAGCTCACGGGACAGGGTTAACACTGAAGCTTTCTTT. Its translation is CASSRDRVNTEAFF. The full variable domain, completed using reference TRBV18 and TRBJ1-1, is NAGVMQNPRHLVRRRGQEARLRCSPMKGHSHVYWYRQLPEEGLKFMVYLQKENIIDESGMPKERFSAEFPKEGPSILRIQQVVRGDSAAYFCASSRDRVNTEAFFGQGTRLTVV.

The gene calls are TRBV10-3 and TRBJ2-7, with TRBD2 matching 13 bases. With 5 bases clipped from V and 0 bases from J, the junction kept 10 bases outside the gene matches. Germline CDR1 ENHRY, CDR2 SYGVKD. This CDR3 contains 18 residues. The CDR3 sequence is CAISQPGLAGPNSYEQYF. The DNA for the CDR3 is TGTGCCATCAGTCAACCGGGACTAGCGGGGCCCAACTCCTACGAGCAGTACTTC.